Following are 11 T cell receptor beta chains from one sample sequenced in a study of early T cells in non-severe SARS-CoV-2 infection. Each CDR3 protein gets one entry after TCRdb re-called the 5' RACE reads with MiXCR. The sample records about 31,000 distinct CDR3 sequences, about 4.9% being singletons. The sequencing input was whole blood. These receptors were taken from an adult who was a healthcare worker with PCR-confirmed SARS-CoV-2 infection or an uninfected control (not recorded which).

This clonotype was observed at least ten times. CDR3 residues: CASSLAGVNTEAFF. The CDR3 nucleotides are TGTGCCAGCAGCTTAGCAGGGGTGAACACTGAAGCTTTCTTT. The gene calls are TRBV7-6 and TRBJ1-1; possible D gene TRBD1, 5 bases. CDR1 and CDR2 (germline): SGHVS, FNYEAQ. The V gene lost 0 bases and the J gene lost 0 bases, with 5 bases spanning the gap. This CDR3 comprises 14 residues.

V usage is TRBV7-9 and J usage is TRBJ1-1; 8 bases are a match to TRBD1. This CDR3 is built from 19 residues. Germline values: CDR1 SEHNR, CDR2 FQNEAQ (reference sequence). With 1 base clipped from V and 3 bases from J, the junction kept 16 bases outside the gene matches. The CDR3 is CASSLVEPGGYYEDTEAFF. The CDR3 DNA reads TGTGCCAGCAGCTTAGTAGAGCCAGGGGGCTATTATGAGGACACTGAAGCTTTCTTT. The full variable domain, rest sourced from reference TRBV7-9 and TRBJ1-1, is DTGVSQNPRHKITKRGQNVTFRCDPISEHNRLYWYRQTLGQGPEFLTYFQNEAQLEKSRLLSDRFSAERPKGSFSTLEIQRTEQGDSAMYLCASSLVEPGGYYEDTEAFFGQGTRLTVV.

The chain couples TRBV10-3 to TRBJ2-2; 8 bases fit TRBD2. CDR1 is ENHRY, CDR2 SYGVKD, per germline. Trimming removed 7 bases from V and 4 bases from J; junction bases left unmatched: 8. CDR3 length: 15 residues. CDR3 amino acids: CAIKGREGSTGELFF. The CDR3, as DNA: TGTGCCATCAAGGGACGGGAGGGAAGCACCGGGGAGCTGTTTTTT.

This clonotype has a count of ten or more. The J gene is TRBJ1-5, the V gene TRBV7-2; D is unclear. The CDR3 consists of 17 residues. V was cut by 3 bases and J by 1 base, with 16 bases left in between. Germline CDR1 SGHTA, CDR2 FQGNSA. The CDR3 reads CASSFYVEATSNQPQHF. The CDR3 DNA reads TGTGCCAGCAGCTTTTATGTAGAGGCAACGAGCAATCAGCCCCAGCATTTT.

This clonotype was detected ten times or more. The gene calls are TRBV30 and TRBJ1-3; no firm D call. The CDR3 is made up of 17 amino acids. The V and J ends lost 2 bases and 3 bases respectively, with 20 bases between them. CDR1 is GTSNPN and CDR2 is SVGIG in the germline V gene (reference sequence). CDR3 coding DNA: TGTGCCTGGAGTCTCCCGGGCTGGGGAATCGGTGGAAACACCATATATTTT. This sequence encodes CAWSLPGWGIGGNTIYF.

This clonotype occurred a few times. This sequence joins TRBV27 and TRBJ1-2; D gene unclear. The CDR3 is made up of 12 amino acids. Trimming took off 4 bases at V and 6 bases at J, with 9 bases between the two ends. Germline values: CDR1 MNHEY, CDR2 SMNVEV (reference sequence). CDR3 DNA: TGTGCCAGCAGTTCCCCCCCGGATGGCTACACCTTC. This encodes CASSSPPDGYTF.

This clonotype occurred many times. In DNA, the CDR3 is TGTGCCAGCAGCTTAGACGTGTCTTCTGAGGGGGAGACCCAGTACTTC. It codes for CASSLDVSSEGETQYF. The rearrangement joins TRBV7-9 to TRBJ2-5, with D perhaps assigned TRBD1 or TRBD2 (5 bases each). Germline-derived CDR1 and CDR2 are SEHNR and FQNEAQ (reference sequence). The CDR3 consists of 16 residues. Trimming left V 1 base short and J 5 bases short, with 17 bases between.

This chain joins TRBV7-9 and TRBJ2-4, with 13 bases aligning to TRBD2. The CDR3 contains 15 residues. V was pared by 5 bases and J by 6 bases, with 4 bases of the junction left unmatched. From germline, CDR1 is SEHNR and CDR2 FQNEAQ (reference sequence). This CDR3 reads CASSLGTSGANIQYF. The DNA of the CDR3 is TGTGCCAGCAGCCTTGGGACTAGCGGGGCAAACATTCAGTACTTC.

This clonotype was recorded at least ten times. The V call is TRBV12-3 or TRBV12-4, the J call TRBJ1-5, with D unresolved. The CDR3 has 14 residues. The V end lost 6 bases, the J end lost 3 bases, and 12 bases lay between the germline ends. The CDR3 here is CASSWSGSNQPQHF. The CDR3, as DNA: TGTGCCAGCAGCTGGAGTGGGTCCAATCAGCCCCAGCATTTT.

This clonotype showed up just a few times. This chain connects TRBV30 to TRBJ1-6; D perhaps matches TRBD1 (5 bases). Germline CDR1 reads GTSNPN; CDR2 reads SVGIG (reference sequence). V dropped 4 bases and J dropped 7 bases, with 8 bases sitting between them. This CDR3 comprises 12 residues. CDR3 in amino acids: CAWIGVNSPLHF. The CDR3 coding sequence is TGTGCCTGGATAGGGGTAAATTCACCCCTCCACTTT.

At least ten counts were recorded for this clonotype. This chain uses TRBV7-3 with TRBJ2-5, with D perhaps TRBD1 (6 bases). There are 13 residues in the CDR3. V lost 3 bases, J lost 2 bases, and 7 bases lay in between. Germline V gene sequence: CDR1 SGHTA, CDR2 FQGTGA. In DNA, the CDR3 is TGTGCCAGCAGCTTTGACAGGCAAGAGACCCAGTACTTC. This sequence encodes CASSFDRQETQYF. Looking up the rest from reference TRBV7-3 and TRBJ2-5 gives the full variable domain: GAGVSQTPSNKVTEKGKYVELRCDPISGHTALYWYRQSLGQGPEFLIYFQGTGAADDSGLPNDRFFAVRPEGSVSTLKIQRTERGDSAVYLCASSFDRQETQYFGPGTRLLVL.